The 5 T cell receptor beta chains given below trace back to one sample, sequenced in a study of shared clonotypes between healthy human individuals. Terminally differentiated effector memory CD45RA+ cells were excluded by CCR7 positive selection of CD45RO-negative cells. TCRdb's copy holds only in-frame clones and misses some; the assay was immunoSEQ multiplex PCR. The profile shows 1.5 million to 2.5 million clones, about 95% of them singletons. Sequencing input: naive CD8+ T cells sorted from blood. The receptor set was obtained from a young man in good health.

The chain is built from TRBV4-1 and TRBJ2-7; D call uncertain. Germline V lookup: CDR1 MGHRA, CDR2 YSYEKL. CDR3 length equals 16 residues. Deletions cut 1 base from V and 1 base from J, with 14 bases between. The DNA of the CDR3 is TGCGCCAGCAGCCAAGGGTGGGCAGAGAGATCCTACGAGCAGTACTTC. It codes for CASSQGWAERSYEQYF.

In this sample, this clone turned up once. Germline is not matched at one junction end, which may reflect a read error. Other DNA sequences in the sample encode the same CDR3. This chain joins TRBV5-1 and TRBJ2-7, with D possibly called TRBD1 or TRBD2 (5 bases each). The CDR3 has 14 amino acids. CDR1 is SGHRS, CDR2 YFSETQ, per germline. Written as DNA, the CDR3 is TGCGCCAGCAGCCCCCCTGGGGGTACCTACGAACAGTACTTC. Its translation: CASSPPGGTYEQYF.

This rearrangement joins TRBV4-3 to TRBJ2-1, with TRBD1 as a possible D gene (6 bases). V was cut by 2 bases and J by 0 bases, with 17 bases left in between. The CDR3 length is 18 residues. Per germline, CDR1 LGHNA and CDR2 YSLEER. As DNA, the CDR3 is TGCGCCAGCAGCCAACTTGGACAGTTTGCAAGCTCCTACAATGAGCAGTTCTTC. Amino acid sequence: CASSQLGQFASSYNEQFF.

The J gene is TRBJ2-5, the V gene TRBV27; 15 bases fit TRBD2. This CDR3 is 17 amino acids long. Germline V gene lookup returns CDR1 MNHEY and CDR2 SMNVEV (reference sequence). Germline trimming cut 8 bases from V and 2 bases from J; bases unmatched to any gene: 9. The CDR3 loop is CASRTGTSGGSQETQYF. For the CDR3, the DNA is TGTGCCAGCCGGACCGGGACTAGCGGGGGGTCGCAAGAGACCCAGTACTTC.

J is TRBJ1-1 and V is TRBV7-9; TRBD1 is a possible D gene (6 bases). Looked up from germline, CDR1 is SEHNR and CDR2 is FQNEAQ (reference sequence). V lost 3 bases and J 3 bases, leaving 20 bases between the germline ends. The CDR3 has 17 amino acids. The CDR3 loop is CASSFNLGQQGDTEAFF. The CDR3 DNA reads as TGTGCCAGCAGCTTCAACCTTGGACAGCAAGGGGACACTGAAGCTTTCTTT.